What follows describes a single T cell receptor beta chain. Its antigen is unknown. Unique molecular identifiers had been added to the TCR beta cDNA libraries. TCRdb re-derived calls from the PCR reads in MiXCR, one entry per CDR3 protein. The table shows 800,000 to 950,000 distinct CDR3 sequences, with around 50% occurring only once. This entry is derived from a study of post-analysis software for immune sequencing data. Findings and caveats of the study: Roughly five TRBV segments, including TRBV5-6, TRBV5-1 and TRBV20-1, were more frequent in patients than controls. Samples from a shared batch, those prepared together, strongly co-clustered by F measure.

This CDR3 has 16 residues. V usage is TRBV21-1 and J usage is TRBJ1-2; TRBD1 was called by the table and not checked on the DNA. TRBV21-1 is deemed a pseudogene. Sequenced input: blood. The sequence was obtained from a girl aged 10 to 17 with multiple sclerosis. The CDR3 DNA reads as TGTGCCAGCGGCGTCAGGGGGACCCTAGCTAACTATGGCTACACCTTC. This gives the protein CASGVRGTLANYGYTF.